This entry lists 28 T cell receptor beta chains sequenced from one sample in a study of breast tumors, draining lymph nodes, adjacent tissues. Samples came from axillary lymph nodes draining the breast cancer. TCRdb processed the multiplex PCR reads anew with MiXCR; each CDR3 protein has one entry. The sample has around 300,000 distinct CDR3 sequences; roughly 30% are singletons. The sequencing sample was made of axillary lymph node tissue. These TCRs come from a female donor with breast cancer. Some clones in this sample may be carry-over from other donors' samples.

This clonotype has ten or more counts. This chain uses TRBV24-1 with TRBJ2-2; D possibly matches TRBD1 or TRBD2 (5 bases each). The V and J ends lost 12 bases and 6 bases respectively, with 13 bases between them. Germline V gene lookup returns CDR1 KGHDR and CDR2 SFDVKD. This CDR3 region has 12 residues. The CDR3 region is CAHSKGPGELFF. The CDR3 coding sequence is TGTGCCCACAGCAAGGGACCCGGGGAGCTGTTTTTT.

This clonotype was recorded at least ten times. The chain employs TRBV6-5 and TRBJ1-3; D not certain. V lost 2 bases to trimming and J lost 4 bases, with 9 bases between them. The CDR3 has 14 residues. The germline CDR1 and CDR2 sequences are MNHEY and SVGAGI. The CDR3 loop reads CASSYGGWGNTIYF. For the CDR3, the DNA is TGTGCCAGCAGTTACGGAGGTTGGGGAAACACCATATATTTT.

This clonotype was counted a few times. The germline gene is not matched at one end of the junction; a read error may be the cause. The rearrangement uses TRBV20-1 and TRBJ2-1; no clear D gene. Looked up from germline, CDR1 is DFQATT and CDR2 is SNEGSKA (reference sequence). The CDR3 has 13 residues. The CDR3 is CSARDHPNNAQFF. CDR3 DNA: TGCAGTGCTAGAGATCACCCCAACAATGCGCAGTTCTTC.

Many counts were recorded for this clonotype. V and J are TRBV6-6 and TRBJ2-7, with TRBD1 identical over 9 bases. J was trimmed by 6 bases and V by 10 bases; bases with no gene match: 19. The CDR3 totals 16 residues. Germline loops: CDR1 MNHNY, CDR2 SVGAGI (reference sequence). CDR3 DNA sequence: TGTGCCACAATGGCGGGACAGGGAGTGGGTGCGGGCGAGCAGTACTTC. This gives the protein CATMAGQGVGAGEQYF.

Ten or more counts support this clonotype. The CDR3: CSAPGTRTDTQYF. The CDR3 region has the DNA TGCAGTGCTCCTGGGACTAGGACAGATACGCAGTATTTT. The rearrangement joins TRBV20-1 to TRBJ2-3; 8 nucleotides line up with TRBD2. Germline-derived CDR1 and CDR2 are DFQATT and SNEGSKA (reference sequence). The CDR3 runs 13 residues. The ends lost 5 bases at V and 3 bases at J; junction bases unmatched: 4.

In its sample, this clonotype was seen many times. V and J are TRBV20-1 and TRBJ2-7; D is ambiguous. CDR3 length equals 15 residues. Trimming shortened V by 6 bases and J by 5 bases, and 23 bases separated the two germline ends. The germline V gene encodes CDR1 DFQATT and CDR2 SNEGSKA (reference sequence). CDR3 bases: TGCAGTGCCACCTTCCCCAGCCTCTCCACCAACGAGCAGTACTTC. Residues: CSATFPSLSTNEQYF.

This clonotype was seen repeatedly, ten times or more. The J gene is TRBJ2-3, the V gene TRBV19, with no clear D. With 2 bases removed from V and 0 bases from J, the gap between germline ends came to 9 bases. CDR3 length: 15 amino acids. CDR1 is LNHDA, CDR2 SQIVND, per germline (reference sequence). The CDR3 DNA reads TGTGCCAGTAGTATAATACATTCAAGCACAGATACGCAGTATTTT. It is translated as CASSIIHSSTDTQYF.

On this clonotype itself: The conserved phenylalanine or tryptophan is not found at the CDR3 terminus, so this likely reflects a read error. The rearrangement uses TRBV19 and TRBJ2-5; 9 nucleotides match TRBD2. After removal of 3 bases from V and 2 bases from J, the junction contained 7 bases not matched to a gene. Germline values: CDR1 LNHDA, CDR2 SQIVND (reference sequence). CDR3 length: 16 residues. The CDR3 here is CASSIGGLAGQETQYS. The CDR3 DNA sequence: TGTGCCAGTAGTATCGGGGGACTAGCTGGGCAAGAGACCCAGTACTCC.

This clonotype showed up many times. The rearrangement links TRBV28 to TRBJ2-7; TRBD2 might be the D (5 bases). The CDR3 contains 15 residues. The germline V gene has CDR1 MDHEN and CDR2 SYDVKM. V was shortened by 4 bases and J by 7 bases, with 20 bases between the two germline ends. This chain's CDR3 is CASSSPSSVGEEQYF. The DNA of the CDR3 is TGTGCCAGCAGTTCTCCCAGCTCCGTGGGAGAGGAGCAGTACTTC.

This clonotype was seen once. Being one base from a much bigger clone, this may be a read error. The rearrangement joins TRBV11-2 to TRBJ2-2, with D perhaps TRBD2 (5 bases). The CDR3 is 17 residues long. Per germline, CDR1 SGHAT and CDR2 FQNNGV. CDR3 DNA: TGTGCCAGCAGCTTAGGCTCAACTAGGTCGAACACCGGGGAGCCGTTTTTT. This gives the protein CASSLGSTRSNTGEPFF.

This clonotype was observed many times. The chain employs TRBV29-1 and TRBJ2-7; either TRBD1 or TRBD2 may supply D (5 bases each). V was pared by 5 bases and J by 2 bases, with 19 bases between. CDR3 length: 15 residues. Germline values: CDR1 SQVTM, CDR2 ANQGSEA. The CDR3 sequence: CSVIRDVSAPYEQYF. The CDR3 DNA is TGCAGCGTTATCCGGGACGTCTCCGCTCCCTACGAGCAGTACTTC.

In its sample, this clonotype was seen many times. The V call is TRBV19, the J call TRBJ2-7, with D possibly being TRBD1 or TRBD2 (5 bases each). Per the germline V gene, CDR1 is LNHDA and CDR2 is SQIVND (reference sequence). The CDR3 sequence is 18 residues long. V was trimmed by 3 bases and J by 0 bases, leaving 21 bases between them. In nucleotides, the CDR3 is TGTGCCAGTAGTATTTTAGGGACGAACGGAATCCACTCCTACGAGCAGTACTTC. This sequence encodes CASSILGTNGIHSYEQYF.

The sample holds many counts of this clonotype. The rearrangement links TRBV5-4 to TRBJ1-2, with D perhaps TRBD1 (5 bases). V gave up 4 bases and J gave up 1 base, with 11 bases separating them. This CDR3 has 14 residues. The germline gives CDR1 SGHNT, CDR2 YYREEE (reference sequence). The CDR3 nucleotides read TGTGCCAGCAGCACCCGGGGGTATAACTATGGCTACACCTTC. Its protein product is CASSTRGYNYGYTF.

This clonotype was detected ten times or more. The DNA for the CDR3 is TGTGCCAGCAGTCTACAGGGTGGGGGAGAGACCCAGTACTTC. This encodes CASSLQGGGETQYF. The chain combines TRBV12-3 or TRBV12-4 with TRBJ2-5, with a possible D match to TRBD1 (6 bases). Trimming shortened V by 5 bases and J by 4 bases, and 14 bases separated the two germline ends. The CDR3 has 14 amino acids.

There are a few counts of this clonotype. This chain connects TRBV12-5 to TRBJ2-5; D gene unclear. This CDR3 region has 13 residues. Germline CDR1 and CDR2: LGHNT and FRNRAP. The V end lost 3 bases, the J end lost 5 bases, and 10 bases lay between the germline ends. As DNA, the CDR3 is TGTGCTAGTGGTTTCTACCTCCCGGAGACCCAGTACTTC. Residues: CASGFYLPETQYF.

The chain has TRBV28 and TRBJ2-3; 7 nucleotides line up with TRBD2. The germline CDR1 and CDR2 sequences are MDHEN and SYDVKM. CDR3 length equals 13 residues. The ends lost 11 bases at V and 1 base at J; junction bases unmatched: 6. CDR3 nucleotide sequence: TGTGCCGGGGGGGACTACCGCACAGATACGCAGTATTTT. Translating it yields CAGGDYRTDTQYF.

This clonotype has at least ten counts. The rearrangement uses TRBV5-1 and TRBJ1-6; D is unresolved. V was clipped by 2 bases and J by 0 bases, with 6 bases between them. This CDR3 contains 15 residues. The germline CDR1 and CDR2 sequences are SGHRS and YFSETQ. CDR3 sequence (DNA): TGCGCCAGCAGCTTCGGGAACTCCTATAATTCACCCCTCCACTTT. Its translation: CASSFGNSYNSPLHF.

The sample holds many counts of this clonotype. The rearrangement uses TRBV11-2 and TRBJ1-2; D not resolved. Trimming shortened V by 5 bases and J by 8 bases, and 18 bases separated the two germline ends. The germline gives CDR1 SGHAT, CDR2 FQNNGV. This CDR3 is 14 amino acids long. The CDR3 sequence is CASSQPGSLWGYTF. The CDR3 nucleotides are TGTGCCAGCAGCCAACCAGGAAGCCTCTGGGGCTACACCTTC.

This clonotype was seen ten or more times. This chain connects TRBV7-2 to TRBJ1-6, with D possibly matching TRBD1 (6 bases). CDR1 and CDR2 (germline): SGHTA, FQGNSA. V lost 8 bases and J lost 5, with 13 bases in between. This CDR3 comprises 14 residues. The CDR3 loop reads CASGQPSDNSPLHF. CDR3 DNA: TGTGCCAGCGGACAGCCATCGGATAATTCACCCCTCCACTTT.

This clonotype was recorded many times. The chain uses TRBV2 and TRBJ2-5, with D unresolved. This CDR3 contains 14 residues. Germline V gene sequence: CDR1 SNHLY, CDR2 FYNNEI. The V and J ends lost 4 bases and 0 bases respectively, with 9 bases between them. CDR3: CASSAFGNQETQYF. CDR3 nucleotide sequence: TGTGCCAGCAGTGCTTTTGGGAACCAAGAGACCCAGTACTTC.

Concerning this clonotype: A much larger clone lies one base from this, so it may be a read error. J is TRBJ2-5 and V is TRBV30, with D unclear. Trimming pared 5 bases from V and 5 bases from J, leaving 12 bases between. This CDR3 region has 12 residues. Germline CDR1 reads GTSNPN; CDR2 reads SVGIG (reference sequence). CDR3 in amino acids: CAWGELWETQYF. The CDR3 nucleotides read TGTGCCTGGGGTGAATTGTGGGAGACCCAGTACTTC.

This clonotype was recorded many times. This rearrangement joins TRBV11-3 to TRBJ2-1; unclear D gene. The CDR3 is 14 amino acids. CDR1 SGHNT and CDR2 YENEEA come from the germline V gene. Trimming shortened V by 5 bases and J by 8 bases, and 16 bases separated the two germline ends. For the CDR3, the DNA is TGTGCCAGCAGCCAAGGGTCGCGGTACGATGAGCAGTTCTTC. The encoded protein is CASSQGSRYDEQFF.

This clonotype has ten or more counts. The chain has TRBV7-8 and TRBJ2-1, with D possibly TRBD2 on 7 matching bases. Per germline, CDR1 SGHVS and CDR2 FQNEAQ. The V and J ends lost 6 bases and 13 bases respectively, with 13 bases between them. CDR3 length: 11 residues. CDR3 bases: TGTGCCAGCAGGGGGGGGGGGCGACAGTTCTTC. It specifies CASRGGGRQFF.

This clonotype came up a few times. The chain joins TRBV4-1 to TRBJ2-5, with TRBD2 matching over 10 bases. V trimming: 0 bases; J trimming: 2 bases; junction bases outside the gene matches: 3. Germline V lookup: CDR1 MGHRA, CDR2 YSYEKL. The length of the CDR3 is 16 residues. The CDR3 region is CASSQDSGRSQETQYF. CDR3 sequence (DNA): TGCGCCAGCAGCCAAGATAGCGGGAGGTCACAAGAGACCCAGTACTTC.

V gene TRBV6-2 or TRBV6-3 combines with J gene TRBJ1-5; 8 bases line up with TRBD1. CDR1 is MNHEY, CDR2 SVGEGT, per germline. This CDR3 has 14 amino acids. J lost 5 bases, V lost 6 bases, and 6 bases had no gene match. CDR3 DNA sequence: TGTGCCAGCAGCCAACAGGGGGGACATCAGCCCCAGCATTTT. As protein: CASSQQGGHQPQHF.

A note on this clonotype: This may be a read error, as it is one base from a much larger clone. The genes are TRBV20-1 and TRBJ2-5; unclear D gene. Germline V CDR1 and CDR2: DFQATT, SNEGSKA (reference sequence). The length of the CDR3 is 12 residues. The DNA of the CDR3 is TGCAGTGCCCGGCTGTACCAAGAGACCCCGTACTTC. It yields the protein CSARLYQETPYF.

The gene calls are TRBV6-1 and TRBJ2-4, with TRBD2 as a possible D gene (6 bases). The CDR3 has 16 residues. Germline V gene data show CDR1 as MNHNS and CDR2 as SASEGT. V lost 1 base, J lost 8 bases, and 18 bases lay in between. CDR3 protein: CASSEVAGRGSDIQYF. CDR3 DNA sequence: TGTGCCAGCAGTGAAGTGGCAGGCCGGGGGTCGGACATTCAGTACTTC.

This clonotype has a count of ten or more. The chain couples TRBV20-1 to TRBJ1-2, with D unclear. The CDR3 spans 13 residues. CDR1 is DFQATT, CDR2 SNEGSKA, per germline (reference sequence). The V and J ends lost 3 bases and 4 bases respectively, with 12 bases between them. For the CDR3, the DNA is TGCAGTGCTAGTTCCGGGGTGGTCTATGGCTACACCTTC. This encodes CSASSGVVYGYTF.